A single sample gave rise to the 17 T cell receptor beta chains below, sequenced in a study of cytomegalovirus exposure and HLA in healthy donors. With 60 Vbeta and 13 Jbeta primers, the PCR was carried out. The protocol was immunoSEQ multiplex PCR, while the TCRdb copy is restricted to in-frame clones and leaves out a portion. This sample has about 140,000 clones; around four fifths occur once, and the top ten carry over 4%. Material for sequencing was PBMCs. These receptors all come from a man aged 25-40 years in good health.

The rearrangement links TRBV6-5 to TRBJ2-1; the D gene is possibly TRBD2 (5 bases). CDR3 length: 14 residues. Trimming removed 2 bases from V and 8 bases from J, with 13 bases in between. CDR1 and CDR2 (germline): MNHEY, SVGAGI. CDR3 in amino acids: CASSYPGNYDEQFF. In DNA form, the CDR3 reads TGTGCCAGCAGTTACCCGGGAAACTATGATGAGCAGTTCTTC.

J is TRBJ2-7 and V is TRBV9; a possible D gene is TRBD2 (6 bases). Per the germline V gene, CDR1 is SGDLS and CDR2 is YYNGEE. The CDR3 extends over 14 amino acids. Trimming cost V 6 bases and J 5 bases, with 18 bases left between them. The CDR3 DNA is TGTGCCAGCACCCCCTCTGCGGGATTCAACGAGCAGTACTTC. Protein product: CASTPSAGFNEQYF.

This clone occurred a few times. The genes are TRBV5-6 and TRBJ1-1, with D possibly matching TRBD1 (5 bases). Looked up from germline, CDR1 is SGHDT and CDR2 is YYEEEE. The CDR3 spans 15 residues. V lost 0 bases and J lost 0, with 9 bases in between. The CDR3 spells CASSLGGKMNTEAFF. The CDR3 nucleotides read TGTGCCAGCAGCTTGGGGGGCAAAATGAACACTGAAGCTTTCTTT.

This sequence joins TRBV5-1 and TRBJ2-7, with 9 bases lining up with TRBD2. V lost 0 bases, J lost 3 bases, and 4 bases stayed unmatched. Germline loops: CDR1 SGHRS, CDR2 YFSETQ. This CDR3 has 15 amino acids. Here the CDR3 DNA reads TGCGCCAGCAGCTTGGAATTAGCGGGAGTCTACGAGCAGTACTTC. It codes for CASSLELAGVYEQYF. Looking up the rest from reference TRBV5-1 and TRBJ2-7 gives the full variable domain: KAGVTQTPRYLIKTRGQQVTLSCSPISGHRSVSWYQQTPGQGLQFLFEYFSETQRNKGNFPGRFSGRQFSNSRSEMNVSTLELGDSALYLCASSLELAGVYEQYFGPGTRLTVT.

The V call is TRBV18, the J call TRBJ1-2; 7 bases fit TRBD1. Trimming removed 6 bases from V and 4 bases from J; junction bases left unmatched: 8. Germline values: CDR1 KGHSH, CDR2 LQKENI. This CDR3 is built from 14 residues. The CDR3 bases are TGTGCCAGCTCGAAAACAGGGGATGGCTATGGCTACACCTTC. Translated: CASSKTGDGYGYTF.

The chain has TRBV29-1 and TRBJ2-1; TRBD2 matches at 12 bases. CDR3 length: 16 amino acids. CDR1 SQVTM and CDR2 ANQGSEA come from the germline V gene. J was trimmed by 6 bases and V by 7 bases; bases with no gene match: 13. The CDR3 DNA reads as TGCAGCGCATTCCTGGAGACTAGCGGGAGTACCAATGAGCAGTTCTTC. Protein: CSAFLETSGSTNEQFF.

The chain recombines TRBV2 with TRBJ2-3; D may be TRBD2 (5 bases). V gave up 6 bases and J gave up 3 bases, with 16 bases separating them. CDR1 and CDR2 (germline): SNHLY, FYNNEI. This CDR3 comprises 15 residues. CDR3 nucleotides: TGTGCCAGCAGCCTCACTAGGAAAGGAACAGATACGCAGTATTTT. It is translated as CASSLTRKGTDTQYF. Based on the CDR3 plus reference TRBV2 and TRBJ2-3, the full variable domain is EPEVTQTPSHQVTQMGQEVILRCVPISNHLYFYWYRQILGQKVEFLVSFYNNEISEKSEIFDDQFSVERPDGSNFTLKIRSTKLEDSAMYFCASSLTRKGTDTQYFGPGTRLTVL.

The CDR3 loop reads CASSDGDTGELFF. CDR3 nucleotides: TGTGCCAGCAGTGACGGGGACACCGGGGAGCTGTTTTTT. The chain recombines TRBV6-6 with TRBJ2-2, with a possible D match to TRBD2 (5 bases). Germline CDR1 MNHNY, CDR2 SVGAGI (reference sequence). CDR3 length: 13 amino acids. V was shortened by 5 bases and J by 3 bases, with 7 bases between the two germline ends.

The chain carries TRBV19 and TRBJ1-5; 9 bases map to TRBD1. The CDR3 has 17 amino acids. In germline, CDR1 is LNHDA, CDR2 SQIVND (reference sequence). V lost 1 base to trimming and J lost 4 bases; unmatched junction nucleotides: 8. CDR3 nucleotides: TGTGCCAGTAGTATAGGCTACAGGGGGCTGAGGAATCAGCCCCAGCATTTT. It encodes CASSIGYRGLRNQPQHF.

V and J are TRBV6-5 and TRBJ2-7; D not certain. There are 14 residues in the CDR3. The germline V gene has CDR1 MNHEY and CDR2 SVGAGI. The V gene lost 7 bases and the J gene lost 3 bases, with 16 bases spanning the gap. CDR3 sequence reads: CASTQSKWNYEQYF. CDR3 bases: TGTGCCAGCACACAGTCCAAATGGAACTACGAGCAGTACTTC.

V gene TRBV5-8 combines with J gene TRBJ1-2, with D possibly being TRBD1 (5 bases). Germline V gene sequence: CDR1 SGHTS, CDR2 YDEGEE. Between the trimmed V and J ends, which lost 2 bases and 7 bases, there was a span of 15 bases. The CDR3 extends over 14 amino acids. CDR3 DNA: TGTGCCAGCAGCTTTAGTCTGGGGCTGGCTGGCTACACCTTC. It specifies CASSFSLGLAGYTF.

The rearrangement joins TRBV11-2 to TRBJ2-5; maybe TRBD2 (5 bases). In germline, CDR1 is SGHAT, CDR2 FQNNGV. The length of the CDR3 is 12 residues. Trimming took 1 base from V and 11 from J, leaving 11 bases between them. DNA for the CDR3: TGTGCCAGCAGCTTAGGTGGACTGGCACAGTACTTC. This translates into CASSLGGLAQYF.

The chain combines TRBV7-8 with TRBJ2-1; weak D call: TRBD2 (6 bases). The CDR3 has 14 amino acids. V lost 5 bases and J lost 6, with 14 bases in between. Germline V gene lookup returns CDR1 SGHVS and CDR2 FQNEAQ. CDR3 DNA sequence: TGTGCCAGCAGCATATACGGGACTCTCAATGAGCAGTTCTTC. Translated: CASSIYGTLNEQFF. Looking up the rest from reference TRBV7-8 and TRBJ2-1 gives the full variable domain: GAGVSQSPRYKVAKRGQDVALRCDPISGHVSLFWYQQALGQGPEFLTYFQNEAQLDKSGLPSDRFFAERPEGSVSTLKIQRTQQEDSAVYLCASSIYGTLNEQFFGPGTRLTVL.

The genes are TRBV27 and TRBJ1-5; weak D call: TRBD1 (5 bases). The V gene lost 4 bases and the J gene lost 0 bases, with 19 bases spanning the gap. The CDR3 runs to 18 residues. Germline V gives CDR1 MNHEY, CDR2 SMNVEV (reference sequence). The DNA for the CDR3 is TGTGCCAGCAGTTCCCGATTCTGGGGCACGGGTAGCAATCAGCCCCAGCATTTT. It specifies CASSSRFWGTGSNQPQHF.

The chain combines TRBV14 with TRBJ2-1; 11 positions agree with TRBD2. The CDR3 sequence is 15 residues long. Unmatched junction bases numbered 5, after V lost 4 bases and J lost 6 bases. Germline lookup yields CDR1 SGHDN and CDR2 FVKESK. The CDR3 region has the DNA TGTGCCAGCAGCCCACTAGCGGGAGTCCCCAATGAGCAGTTCTTC. It is translated as CASSPLAGVPNEQFF.

This clone was detected only a few times. This chain joins TRBV19 and TRBJ2-7, with 7 bases fitting TRBD2. The CDR3 runs 15 residues. The germline V gene encodes CDR1 LNHDA and CDR2 SQIVND (reference sequence). Unmatched junction bases numbered 9, after V lost 4 bases and J lost 3 bases. The chain's CDR3 is CASSTVAGGSYEQYF. For the CDR3, the DNA is TGTGCCAGTAGTACTGTGGCTGGCGGGAGCTACGAGCAGTACTTC. The full variable domain, its missing parts supplied by reference TRBV19 and TRBJ2-7, is DGGITQSPKYLFRKEGQNVTLSCEQNLNHDAMYWYRQDPGQGLRLIYYSQIVNDFQKGDIAEGYSVSREKKESFPLTVTSAQKNPTAFYLCASSTVAGGSYEQYFGPGTRLTVT.

The gene calls are TRBV28 and TRBJ2-7; 8 nucleotides align to TRBD2. Trimming cost V 5 bases and J 6 bases; bases outside gene matches: 9. This CDR3 is built from 14 residues. Germline CDR1 reads MDHEN; CDR2 reads SYDVKM. The CDR3 sequence: CASSPQREPREQYF. DNA for the CDR3: TGTGCCAGCAGTCCTCAGCGGGAGCCCCGCGAGCAGTACTTC.